This record looks at one T cell receptor beta chain sequence and its context. The data were taken from a study of sequential checkpoint blockade in melanoma. Turning to the study itself: Arm A got nivolumab then ipilimumab; arm B the reverse, 1:1. Each arm's sequence ended with maintenance nivolumab.

Generated by immunoSEQ multiplex PCR, the TCRdb table keeps only in-frame clones and is missing some. The table has about 28,000 clones, about 83% seen once. The CDR3 sequence is 18 residues long. The germline V gene has CDR1 SNHLY and CDR2 FYNNEI. V shed 5 bases and J 2 bases; nucleotides not matched to a gene: 11. Noted treatment: randomized to nivolumab then ipilimumab (arm A) or the reverse (arm B). From thawed PBMCs, live CD3+CD8+ cells negative for CD19 and CD56 were sorted. The chain employs TRBV2 and TRBJ2-7; 14 bases agree with TRBD2. The sample in question was CD8+ T cells sorted from blood (inferred from file names), obtained from a patient given nivolumab and ipilimumab in sequence. This clonotype was sampled from a human donor with melanoma. The CDR3 DNA follows: TGTGCCAGCAGTAGCTATAACGGGACTAGCGGGAGTCCCTACGAGCAGTACTTC. Its protein product is CASSSYNGTSGSPYEQYF.